This entry concerns a single T cell receptor (beta chain). As yet, its antigen is unknown. Study conclusions and caveats: Greatest tumor Treg TCR overlap was with tumor naive CD4+ cells.

Full-length variable regions came from constant-region reverse primers plus semi-nested Nested Universal Primer A PCR. MiXCR was run by TCRdb on the 5' RACE reads, yielding one entry per CDR3 protein. The table lists 9,000 to 13,000 distinct CDR3 sequences, more than 45% of them singletons. The sequenced material came from tumor-infiltrating naive CD4+ T cells sorted from the breast tumor. The subset: naive CD4+ T cells, CD4+CD45RA+CD25-. This clonotype was sampled from a female donor with breast cancer.

The CDR3: CSASIGTANTEAFF. CDR3 in DNA: TGCAGTGCTAGTATCGGGACAGCGAACACTGAAGCTTTCTTT. The chain links TRBV20-1 to TRBJ1-1; 7 bases are shared with TRBD1. J was trimmed by 1 base and V by 3 bases; bases with no gene match: 5. Germline lookup yields CDR1 DFQATT and CDR2 SNEGSKA (reference sequence). The CDR3 runs 14 residues.